These 14 T cell receptor beta chains were all obtained from the same sample, sequenced in a study of blood T cell repertoires in COVID-19. The table came from immunoSEQ multiplex PCR; TCRdb's copy has only in-frame clones and leaves some out. The sample has fewer than 120,000 clones, approximately 67% seen once. Sequencing input: peripheral blood. The receptors shown here come from an older woman with acute or convalescent COVID-19.

This chain connects TRBV15 to TRBJ2-5; weak D call: TRBD2 (6 bases). The CDR3 has 14 residues. The germline CDR1 and CDR2 sequences are LNHNV and YYDKDF (reference sequence). Trimming removed 2 bases from V and 5 bases from J, with 12 bases in between. CDR3 sequence (DNA): TGTGCCACCAGCAGATGGGAGGCATCCGAGACCCAGTACTTC. Amino acid sequence: CATSRWEASETQYF. The full variable domain, rest sourced from reference TRBV15 and TRBJ2-5, is DAMVIQNPRYQVTQFGKPVTLSCSQTLNHNVMYWYQQKSSQAPKLLFHYYDKDFNNEADTPDNFQSRRPNTSFCFLDIRSPGLGDTAMYLCATSRWEASETQYFGPGTRLLVL.

The chain uses TRBV5-1 and TRBJ2-5; D is possibly TRBD1 (6 bases). The CDR3 extends over 16 amino acids. V was trimmed by 1 base and J by 5 bases, leaving 18 bases between them. Germline-derived CDR1 and CDR2 are SGHRS and YFSETQ. CDR3 sequence reads: CASSLSRTGNGETQYF. The CDR3 DNA follows: TGCGCCAGCAGCTTGTCCAGAACAGGGAATGGGGAGACCCAGTACTTC.

This clone came up a few times. This chain links TRBV18 with TRBJ1-2, with D hard to call. CDR3 size: 14 residues. Germline V gene sequence: CDR1 KGHSH, CDR2 LQKENI. Trimming removed 3 bases from V and 2 bases from J, with 10 bases in between. The CDR3 loop is CASSPAAENYGYTF. In DNA, the CDR3 is TGTGCCAGCTCACCCGCCGCCGAGAACTATGGCTACACCTTC.

As DNA, the CDR3 is TGTGCCAGTCGGGACAGGAGACGGACGAACACTGAAGCTTTCTTT. Encoded protein: CASRDRRRTNTEAFF. This rearrangement joins TRBV6-5 to TRBJ1-1; 8 positions agree with TRBD1. Trimming cost V 9 bases and J 1 base; bases outside gene matches: 10. CDR1 MNHEY and CDR2 SVGAGI come from the germline V gene. CDR3 length equals 15 residues.

The chain joins TRBV18 to TRBJ2-1; 10 bases line up with TRBD2. Trimming took 2 bases from V and 5 from J; bases not matched to a gene: 3. Per germline, CDR1 KGHSH and CDR2 LQKENI. The CDR3 is 15 residues long. CDR3 nucleotides: TGTGCCAGCTCACCATCAGCGGGGGGGCACAATGAGCAGTTCTTC. Protein product: CASSPSAGGHNEQFF.

J is TRBJ2-7 and V is TRBV28; no clear D. Germline V gives CDR1 MDHEN, CDR2 SYDVKM. The CDR3 has 13 amino acids. Trimming cost V 10 bases and J 5 bases, with 18 bases left between them. In nucleotides, the CDR3 is TGTGCCACCCAGTCTGGAGCCTACCACGAGCAGTACTTC. Translation: CATQSGAYHEQYF. Full variable domain (outside the CDR3, taken from reference TRBV28 and TRBJ2-7): DVKVTQSSRYLVKRTGEKVFLECVQDMDHENMFWYRQDPGLGLRLIYFSYDVKMKEKGDIPEGYSVSREKKERFSLILESASTNQTSMYLCATQSGAYHEQYFGPGTRLTVT.

The chain has TRBV19 and TRBJ1-5; 11 nucleotides agree with TRBD1. CDR3 length: 15 residues. Looked up from germline, CDR1 is LNHDA and CDR2 is SQIVND (reference sequence). V was pared by 6 bases and J by 3 bases, with 4 bases of the junction left unmatched. This CDR3 is CASRAGQGANQPQHF. The CDR3, as DNA: TGTGCCAGTAGGGCTGGACAGGGGGCCAATCAGCCCCAGCATTTT.

This clone is a singleton in its sample. This chain uses TRBV7-2 with TRBJ1-5; 8 positions agree with TRBD1. CDR3 length: 15 amino acids. With 2 bases clipped from V and 2 bases from J, the junction kept 2 bases outside the gene matches. The germline gives CDR1 SGHTA, CDR2 FQGNSA. For the CDR3, the DNA is TGTGCCAGCAGCTTATGGGGACAGGGCAATCAGCCCCAGCATTTT. This translates into CASSLWGQGNQPQHF. The whole variable domain, remainder taken from reference TRBV7-2 and TRBJ1-5, is GAGVSQSPSNKVTEKGKDVELRCDPISGHTALYWYRQSLGQGLEFLIYFQGNSAPDKSGLPSDRFSAERTGGSVSTLTIQRTQQEDSAVYLCASSLWGQGNQPQHFGDGTRLSIL.

The rearrangement links TRBV7-2 to TRBJ1-3; D uncertain. V lost 8 bases to trimming and J lost 2 bases, with 16 bases between them. In germline, CDR1 is SGHTA, CDR2 FQGNSA. This CDR3 region has 15 residues. The CDR3 sequence is CASATSGSPGNTIYF. In DNA form, the CDR3 reads TGTGCCAGCGCCACCTCGGGGAGCCCTGGAAACACCATATATTTT.

J is TRBJ1-5 and V is TRBV7-2; D gene unclear. From germline, CDR1 is SGHTA and CDR2 FQGNSA. The CDR3 is 13 amino acids. Trimming cost V 3 bases and J 5 bases, with 8 bases left between them. CDR3 sequence: CASSFDPDQPQHF. CDR3 DNA: TGTGCCAGCAGCTTCGATCCAGATCAGCCCCAGCATTTT. The full variable domain, with the rest looked up from reference TRBV7-2 and TRBJ1-5, is GAGVSQSPSNKVTEKGKDVELRCDPISGHTALYWYRQSLGQGLEFLIYFQGNSAPDKSGLPSDRFSAERTGGSVSTLTIQRTQQEDSAVYLCASSFDPDQPQHFGDGTRLSIL.

CDR3 loop: CASSRSVNTEAFF. The CDR3 nucleotides are TGTGCCAGTAGTAGATCGGTGAACACTGAAGCTTTCTTT. The genes are TRBV19 and TRBJ1-1, with D unclear. The germline gives CDR1 LNHDA, CDR2 SQIVND (reference sequence). This CDR3 region has 13 residues. V lost 4 bases and J lost 0, with 6 bases in between.

The chain uses TRBV28 and TRBJ2-5, with a possible D match to TRBD2 (5 bases). Deletions cut 3 bases from V and 2 bases from J, with 7 bases between. The CDR3 runs 13 residues. Germline V gene sequence: CDR1 MDHEN, CDR2 SYDVKM. CDR3 coding DNA: TGTGCCAGCAGTTTGAGGGTACAAGAGACCCAGTACTTC. Its translation is CASSLRVQETQYF.

The chain joins TRBV27 to TRBJ2-7; 8 bases are a match to TRBD1. J lost 2 bases, V lost 3 bases, and 6 bases had no gene match. This CDR3 spans 15 amino acids. Germline CDR1 and CDR2: MNHEY and SMNVEV (reference sequence). CDR3 bases: TGTGCCAGCAGTTTGACAGGGGTGGGACCCTACGAGCAGTACTTC. Translation gives CASSLTGVGPYEQYF.

CDR3 in amino acids: CASSLTGQAFYEQYF. The CDR3 DNA reads TGCGCCAGCAGCCTCACGGGACAGGCCTTCTACGAGCAGTACTTC. The chain is built from TRBV5-1 and TRBJ2-7; 8 nucleotides line up with TRBD1. CDR1 is SGHRS and CDR2 is YFSETQ in the germline V gene. The CDR3 extends over 15 amino acids. V was pared by 4 bases and J by 3 bases, with 9 bases of the junction left unmatched.